Included here is one TCR beta chain sequence, with context. The entry originates in a study of cytomegalovirus exposure and HLA in healthy donors. In germline, CDR1 is SGDLS, CDR2 YYNGEE. With 4 bases clipped from V and 5 bases from J, the junction kept 8 bases outside the gene matches. The CDR3 contains 15 residues. PCR employed 60 Vbeta and 13 Jbeta primers. TCRdb's table, derived via immunoSEQ multiplex PCR, lists solely in-frame clones and lacks some. The sample gives almost 65,000 clones, over 75% of which show up once; about 5.5% is in the top ten. Despite likely unrecorded immune exposures, the donors were nominally healthy at the time of sampling.

The TCR comes from a male donor in good health and CMV-seropositive. The chain is built from TRBV9 and TRBJ2-5; 10 bases are shared with TRBD1. The sample was PBMCs. CDR3 loop: CASSSSGTGAETQYF. The CDR3 DNA follows: TGTGCCAGCAGCTCATCCGGGACAGGGGCTGAGACCCAGTACTTC.